One TCR beta chain is described in this entry. This clone was detected only a few times. Its binding antigen is unknown. The record has no base qualities; no much larger clone is one base away. Explained via the paper, the time point label denotes: baseline, week 1 (first vaccination visit). According to the study, the label for this sample's treatment or condition signals: pre-vaccination baseline after standard-of-care therapy. Newly diagnosed WHO grade 3 or 4 IDH1-mutant astrocytomas showing loss of nuclear ATRX were present in the donors. The samples were drawn from NOA16, a multicentre, single-arm, open-label phase I trial in Germany that tested a mutant IDH1 peptide vaccine in humans for the first time. Visit V03 blood draws served as the baseline sample for immunogenicity testing. The DNeasy Blood and Tissue Kit was used to extract genomic DNA from EDTA blood for TCRB sequencing. These data belong to a study of a mutant IDH1 vaccine in newly diagnosed glioma (dated by TCRdb to about 2021). Study-wide context: Of the approximately 34 treated patients, approximately 62% were male and approximately 40% were female, and a mean age of approximately 40 years was recorded. Prior to enrollment, standard therapy consisting of radiotherapy alone, temozolomide alone, or radiochemotherapy with temozolomide had been administered to patients, with the combination being received by most patients. Peripheral blood was drawn at six visits: V03 (baseline), V05, V07, V10, V12 and V13. Longitudinal TCRB deep sequencing was done for some 26 treated patients, wherever samples were available for exploratory analyses. Paper-wide results and their limitations: PBMC samples for TCRB deep sequencing were selected based on availability. Pseudoprogression appeared unrelated to alterations in the top peripheral T cell clonotypes detected by TCRB sequencing. Immune responses induced by the vaccine were seen in over 80% of patients across multiple MHC alleles. The authors noted that analyses of patient blood samples could not be reproduced because of sample limitations.

Library preparation employed the immunoSEQ multiplex PCR assay. Rearranged TCR beta chain sequences were amplified using the hsTCRB Kit according to the manufacturer's protocol. TCRB libraries were sequenced on an Illumina MiSeq. As for how the authors treated the data: The proprietary platform of the kit vendor was used for demultiplexing, trimming and gene mapping. This is the immuneACCESS table as TCRdb keeps it, with only in-frame sequences that have V and J called. A part of the clones is gone; compared with another copy, unresolved V genes explain less than half, and the rest is unexplained. D and trimming were read from the DNA, whereas the V and J calls and clone size are those reported in that table. The sample table holds about 51,000 clones, of which roughly 80% were seen once. Of the sample, about 1.7% falls within the top ten clones. Via the germline V gene, CDR1 is KGHSH and CDR2 LQKENI. There are 13 amino acids in the CDR3, from cysteine to phenylalanine inclusive. Only CDR3 DNA is held: 39 bases, read in frame from base 1. V is reduced by 2 bases and J by 1 base, leaving a spacing of 3 bases between them.

The rearranged segments are TRBV18 and TRBJ2-1, with an unclear D gene assignment. This clonotype was sampled from a woman in her thirties or forties with glioma. This specimen was PBMCs, taken from a glioma patient treated with radiotherapy, temozolomide or both. The bases read TGTGCCAGCTCACCAGATTCCTACAATGAGCAGTTCTTC. It encodes CASSPDSYNEQFF.